Reported below is one T cell receptor beta chain. These data belong to a study of blood T cell repertoires in COVID-19. In the original analysis: Reference gene primers were amplified, and this amplification served to estimate nucleated cell counts. Assay: immunoSEQ multiplex PCR; the TCRdb copy retains only in-frame clones and omits some. That table gives V, J and clone size, and the DNA gave D and trimming. The table has about 85,000 clones, approximately 83% seen once. Germline assignment: CDR1 SNHLY and CDR2 FYNNEI. CDR3 size: 15 residues. With 0 bases removed from V and 3 bases from J, the gap between germline ends came to 9 bases.

This rearrangement joins TRBV2 to TRBJ2-1, with D perhaps TRBD2 (6 bases). The TCR comes from a man aged 55 to 70 with acute or convalescent COVID-19. The sample consisted of peripheral blood. The CDR3, as DNA: TGTGCCAGCAGTGAAGCCTCGGACTACTACAATGAGCAGTTCTTC. Translation: CASSEASDYYNEQFF. The whole variable domain, filled in from reference TRBV2 and TRBJ2-1, reads EPEVTQTPSHQVTQMGQEVILRCVPISNHLYFYWYRQILGQKVEFLVSFYNNEISEKSEIFDDQFSVERPDGSNFTLKIRSTKLEDSAMYFCASSEASDYYNEQFFGPGTRLTVL.